Listed below are T cell receptor beta chains from one sample, sequenced in a study of shared T cell receptors in the human thymus. The repertoire was sequenced with immunoSEQ multiplex PCR; TCRdb's copy has only in-frame clones and lacks some. The sample has 540,000 or so clones; more than 75% are singletons. A further study also used this sample, focusing on human thymus T cells.

The sample was thymocytes. These receptor sequences come from a boy under two years old with a congenital heart defect. The conserved cysteine and the conserved F or W are not part of the CDR3 here. Each record gives: V gene, CDR3 protein.

>TRBV18
ASSHRGSGGYT
>TRBV5-1
ASSAGQGSEKLF
>TRBV7-7
ASSSIAWISSSYEQY
>TRBV27
ASSPRIRSPYGYT
>TRBV10-2
ASSGGTSGRGGELF
>TRBV10-2
ASSESKPRRVYEQY
>TRBV19
ASSGLDRDTGLYGYT
>TRBV4-1
ASSPRAMWQGLNYGYT
>TRBV9
ASSPPQKPLYNEQF
>TRBV14
ASSHTLGGGYEQY
>TRBV18
ASSPPDSLLGNEQF
>TRBV11-2
ASSLRTTPYEQY
>TRBV27
ASSLAGFGEQY
>TRBV27
ASKRSSGLSNTGELF
>TRBV5-1
ASSYTSRPSGQAGLARYEQY
>TRBV10-2
ANLTGGGKNIQY
>TRBV2
ASSGEGGEKLF
>TRBV10-3
AISALKAGTRRTGELF
>TRBV5-1
ASSSSDRELTEAF
>TRBV20-1
SGQDYYEQY
>TRBV4-3
ASSQEGAGRVCEKLF
>TRBV5-4
ASSLQSLPRKQY
>TRBV18
ASSPRTGENSPLH
>TRBV19
ASSILPREPQETQY
>TRBV21-1
ASSNGAGGSNEQF